What follows describes a single TCR beta chain. Its target is unknown. UMIs and a universal primer site were added when TCR cDNA was made by 5'RACE template switching. A single record per CDR3 protein comes from TCRdb applying MiXCR to the 5' RACE reads. The repertoire holds some 300,000 distinct CDR3 sequences, with 7.5% to 9% as singletons. The data originate from a study of T cells after yellow fever vaccination. The CDR3 sequence is 15 residues long. Trimming removed 0 bases at V and 5 bases at J, with 14 bases between. Germline values: CDR1 SGHRS, CDR2 YFSETQ. Notes on the study in general: Although most clonotypes did not, a small share appeared in both CD4 and CD8 compartments. FACS-sorted repertoires could contain abundant clonotypes contaminating from the bulk population. Researchers report a weaker secondary response that nonetheless peaked faster, day 5 versus 15.

The V call is TRBV5-1, the J call TRBJ2-5; D not resolved. Sequencing used CD4+ T cells sorted from PBMCs, obtained 5 days after the yellow fever booster vaccination. This receptor was obtained from a man between 18 and 29 years old who received the YFV17D yellow fever vaccine. This chain's CDR3 is CASSLGVSHRETQYF. The CDR3 nucleotides read TGCGCCAGCAGCTTGGGAGTGTCGCACCGGGAGACCCAGTACTTC.